The present entry profiles one T cell receptor (beta chain) with its context. Its antigen remains unidentified. These data originate in a study of cytomegalovirus exposure and HLA in healthy donors. From germline, CDR1 is MNHEY and CDR2 SMNVEV (reference sequence). The length of the CDR3 is 15 residues. Deletions cut 6 bases from V and 6 bases from J, with 15 bases between. Researchers ran the PCR with 60 Vbeta and 13 Jbeta primers. Assay: immunoSEQ multiplex PCR; the TCRdb copy retains only in-frame clones and omits some. The sample lists roughly 260,000 clones, about 83% occurring once. Though nominally healthy at sampling, donors likely had unrecorded immune exposures. Study-wide results and caveats: The authors judged a highly shared variant cluster likely a sequencing artifact. Later analysis identified a missense DCLRE1C variant that was linked to TCR beta V- and J-gene trimming.

Sequencing used PBMCs. The rearrangement joins TRBV27 to TRBJ1-6; D not certain. The receptor comes from a woman between 40 and 50 years old in good health and CMV-seropositive. This CDR3 reads CASSLGDYVNSPLHF. The DNA of the CDR3 is TGTGCCAGCAGCCTCGGGGATTACGTTAATTCACCCCTCCACTTT.